Below are 32 T cell receptor beta chains sequenced from a single sample in a study of cytomegalovirus exposure and HLA in healthy donors. The PCR ran on 60 Vbeta and 13 Jbeta primers. This table comes from immunoSEQ multiplex PCR, and its TCRdb copy is limited to in-frame clones, with some not included. The sample yields almost 200,000 clones, around three quarters seen once. Sequences were obtained from PBMCs. The receptor set was obtained from a man aged 30-40 years in good health and CMV-seronegative.

V and J are TRBV10-3 and TRBJ2-1; D gene unclear. The V gene's germline CDR1 is ENHRY and CDR2 SYGVKD. The length of the CDR3 is 15 residues. Trimming removed 3 bases from V and 10 bases from J, with 19 bases in between. The CDR3 sequence: CAISDSLDPPTEQFF. For the CDR3, the DNA is TGTGCCATCAGTGACTCTCTAGACCCCCCAACGGAGCAGTTCTTC.

V gene TRBV7-3 combines with J gene TRBJ2-2, with D hard to call. The CDR3 has 14 residues. V lost 1 base and J lost 2, with 5 bases in between. Germline V gene sequence: CDR1 SGHTA, CDR2 FQGTGA. CDR3 DNA sequence: TGTGCCAGCAGCTTAAGCGGCAACACCGGGGAGCTGTTTTTT. It codes for CASSLSGNTGELFF.

V gene TRBV5-1 combines with J gene TRBJ1-2, with D unresolved. CDR3 length: 17 amino acids. V was pared by 0 bases and J by 0 bases, with 15 bases between. Germline-derived CDR1 and CDR2 are SGHRS and YFSETQ. CDR3 region: CASSLAPPGTTNYGYTF. DNA of the CDR3: TGCGCCAGCAGCTTGGCCCCGCCAGGAACCACTAACTATGGCTACACCTTC.

This clone was picked up one time. The chain couples TRBV27 to TRBJ2-1; TRBD2 aligns across 12 bases. Germline V gene sequence: CDR1 MNHEY, CDR2 SMNVEV (reference sequence). This CDR3 region has 15 residues. V lost 5 bases, J lost 8 bases, and 7 bases stayed unmatched. The CDR3 DNA follows: TGTGCCAGCAGTACCCTAGCGGGAGGGCCCCATGAGCAGTTCTTC. Protein product: CASSTLAGGPHEQFF.

For this clone: One end of the junction varies from germline; a read error may be responsible. This chain connects TRBV2 to TRBJ2-7; 8 bases agree with TRBD1. Germline CDR1 reads SNHLY; CDR2 reads FYNNEI. CDR3 length equals 12 residues. DNA of the CDR3: TGTGCCAGCAGTGAGAGGCCCGGGACAGGTGTATTC. Translation: CASSERPGTGVF.

The gene calls are TRBV19 and TRBJ2-5; D ambiguous. This CDR3 has 13 amino acids. The V end lost 3 bases, the J end lost 1 base, and 6 bases lay between the germline ends. CDR1 and CDR2 from the germline V gene are LNHDA and SQIVND (reference sequence). For the CDR3, the DNA is TGTGCCAGTAGTATGGTCGGCCAAGAGACCCAGTACTTC. Amino acids: CASSMVGQETQYF.

V gene TRBV2 combines with J gene TRBJ2-3, with D maybe TRBD1 (5 bases). V lost 2 bases and J 4 bases, leaving 19 bases between the germline ends. The CDR3 has 17 residues. Germline CDR1 is SNHLY and CDR2 is FYNNEI. CDR3 nucleotide sequence: TGTGCCAGCAGTGAACGTCCGGTCAGGGTGACGGCAGATACGCAGTATTTT. Residues: CASSERPVRVTADTQYF.

This clone was seen once. The chain uses TRBV30 and TRBJ2-3; D remains ambiguous. Trimming took 1 base from V and 0 from J, leaving 11 bases between them. The CDR3 runs to 15 residues. Germline-derived CDR1 and CDR2 are GTSNPN and SVGIG (reference sequence). CDR3 amino acids: CAWSGGGISTDTQYF. Here the CDR3 DNA reads TGTGCCTGGAGTGGAGGCGGAATTAGCACAGATACGCAGTATTTT.

The chain is built from TRBV14 and TRBJ1-4; D is ambiguous. Germline V gene lookup returns CDR1 SGHDN and CDR2 FVKESK. This CDR3 is 16 amino acids long. Trimming removed 1 base from V and 3 bases from J, with 12 bases in between. The CDR3 DNA sequence: TGTGCCAGCAGCCAAGTGGATCTTCGGGCTAATGAAAAACTGTTTTTT. Protein sequence: CASSQVDLRANEKLFF. The full variable domain, rest sourced from reference TRBV14 and TRBJ1-4, is EAGVTQFPSHSVIEKGQTVTLRCDPISGHDNLYWYRRVMGKEIKFLLHFVKESKQDESGMPNNRFLAERTGGTYSTLKVQPAELEDSGVYFCASSQVDLRANEKLFFGSGTQLSVL.

This clone was counted a single time. This chain connects TRBV28 to TRBJ2-7, with 7 bases lining up with TRBD1. Germline V gene sequence: CDR1 MDHEN, CDR2 SYDVKM. This CDR3 region has 17 residues. The V gene end was trimmed by 4 bases and the J gene end by 6 bases; junction bases not matched to a gene: 18. CDR3 coding DNA: TGTGCCAGCAGTTCTCAATTGACAGGGAGCCCCTTTCGCGAGCAGTACTTC. It encodes CASSSQLTGSPFREQYF. Using reference TRBV28 and TRBJ2-7 for the parts outside the CDR3, the full variable domain is DVKVTQSSRYLVKRTGEKVFLECVQDMDHENMFWYRQDPGLGLRLIYFSYDVKMKEKGDIPEGYSVSREKKERFSLILESASTNQTSMYLCASSSQLTGSPFREQYFGPGTRLTVT.

The J gene is TRBJ2-3, the V gene TRBV29-1; D call uncertain. V was cut by 4 bases and J by 8 bases, with 13 bases left in between. Looked up from germline, CDR1 is SQVTM and CDR2 is ANQGSEA. The CDR3 has 12 residues. The CDR3 coding sequence is TGCAGCGTTGGCCCCGTTCTAGGTACGCAGTATTTT. Translating it yields CSVGPVLGTQYF.

The chain is built from TRBV5-6 and TRBJ2-4; weak D call: TRBD1 (6 bases). The germline CDR1 and CDR2 sequences are SGHDT and YYEEEE. Trimming took 4 bases from V and 12 from J, leaving 17 bases between them. CDR3 length equals 13 residues. CDR3 sequence reads: CASSLTGTSTQYF. CDR3 bases: TGTGCCAGCAGCCTGACTGGGACATCAACTCAGTACTTC.

The rearrangement joins TRBV11-2 to TRBJ2-1; TRBD1 is a possible D gene (5 bases). The V end lost 0 bases, the J end lost 5 bases, and 11 bases lay between the germline ends. This CDR3 is 15 amino acids long. Germline V CDR1 and CDR2: SGHAT, FQNNGV. CDR3 loop: CASSLDWGRNNEQFF. CDR3 bases: TGTGCCAGCAGCTTAGATTGGGGCAGGAACAATGAGCAGTTCTTC.

The chain employs TRBV9 and TRBJ1-2, with D perhaps matching TRBD1 (5 bases). Germline V gives CDR1 SGDLS, CDR2 YYNGEE. V lost 2 bases and J lost 2, with 7 bases in between. CDR3 length: 13 amino acids. CDR3 region: CASSVSGNYGYTF. In nucleotides, the CDR3 is TGTGCCAGCAGCGTGTCAGGGAACTATGGCTACACCTTC.

The J gene is TRBJ2-1, the V gene TRBV27; maybe TRBD2 (5 bases). The CDR3 spans 14 residues. CDR1 MNHEY and CDR2 SMNVEV come from the germline V gene (reference sequence). In DNA, the CDR3 is TGTGCAACCGGACCGTTACTAGCCTACAATGAGCAGTTCTTC. This translates into CATGPLLAYNEQFF.

This clone is a singleton in its sample. The V and J genes are TRBV27 and TRBJ1-5, with D unresolved. Per germline, CDR1 MNHEY and CDR2 SMNVEV (reference sequence). The CDR3 runs 14 residues. The V end was cut by 10 bases, the J end by 5 bases, with 18 bases between. The CDR3 DNA follows: TGTGCCACCCGGCGGGGAGGAGCCGATCAGCCCCAGCATTTT. Its protein is CATRRGGADQPQHF.

The chain couples TRBV5-1 to TRBJ1-5; no clear D. The germline V gene encodes CDR1 SGHRS and CDR2 YFSETQ. Trimming removed 0 bases at V and 5 bases at J, with 12 bases between. The CDR3 has 15 residues. This chain's CDR3 is CASSLGGQNHQPQHF. The DNA for the CDR3 is TGCGCCAGCAGCTTGGGCGGCCAAAACCATCAGCCCCAGCATTTT. Using reference TRBV5-1 and TRBJ1-5 for the parts outside the CDR3, the full variable domain is KAGVTQTPRYLIKTRGQQVTLSCSPISGHRSVSWYQQTPGQGLQFLFEYFSETQRNKGNFPGRFSGRQFSNSRSEMNVSTLELGDSALYLCASSLGGQNHQPQHFGDGTRLSIL.

J is TRBJ2-1 and V is TRBV11-3, with D possibly being TRBD2 (5 bases). Germline V CDR1 and CDR2: SGHNT, YENEEA. Trimming cost V 3 bases and J 6 bases, with 12 bases left between them. This CDR3 contains 14 residues. Here the CDR3 DNA reads TGTGCCAGCAGCTTCGGTTCGGCGGGCAATGAGCAGTTCTTC. Translating it yields CASSFGSAGNEQFF.

As to this clone: The same CDR3 is also encoded by other DNA sequences in this sample. The rearrangement links TRBV5-1 to TRBJ2-1, with TRBD1 as a possible D gene (5 bases). Per the germline V gene, CDR1 is SGHRS and CDR2 is YFSETQ. V dropped 1 base and J dropped 4 bases, with 6 bases sitting between them. CDR3 size: 13 residues. CDR3 loop: CASSLPGYNEQFF. CDR3 DNA sequence: TGCGCCAGCAGCTTGCCAGGGTACAATGAGCAGTTCTTC.

This clone came up once. V and J are TRBV5-1 and TRBJ1-4; D possibly corresponds to TRBD1 (6 bases). The germline V gene has CDR1 SGHRS and CDR2 YFSETQ. The CDR3 extends over 14 amino acids. With 4 bases removed from V and 4 bases from J, the gap between germline ends came to 11 bases. The CDR3 spells CASSQTGFNEKLFF. CDR3 DNA sequence: TGCGCCAGCAGCCAGACAGGATTTAATGAAAAACTGTTTTTT.

The chain links TRBV27 to TRBJ1-1; D might be TRBD1 (6 bases). CDR1 is MNHEY, CDR2 SMNVEV, per germline (reference sequence). The ends were cut back, 0 bases at V and 4 bases at J, with 9 bases in the middle. The CDR3 covers 14 residues. DNA for the CDR3: TGTGCCAGCAGTTTATCGGGGGCGGGCACTGAAGCTTTCTTT. Protein: CASSLSGAGTEAFF.

This clone was detected only a few times. The J gene is TRBJ2-5, the V gene TRBV13; D remains ambiguous. This CDR3 region has 12 residues. V was shortened by 1 base and J by 5 bases, with 5 bases between the two germline ends. Germline lookup yields CDR1 PRHDT and CDR2 FYEKMQ (reference sequence). DNA for the CDR3: TGTGCCAGCAGCTTAGTCCAGGAGACCCAGTACTTC. Its protein product is CASSLVQETQYF.

CDR3 in amino acids: CASSESARGAEKLFF. The CDR3 nucleotides are TGTGCCAGCAGTGAATCGGCTCGGGGGGCAGAGAAACTGTTTTTT. The genes are TRBV25-1 and TRBJ1-4; a weak D match, TRBD1 (6 bases). Germline loops: CDR1 MGHDK, CDR2 SYGVNS. V gave up 1 base and J gave up 11 bases, with 17 bases separating them. The CDR3 has 15 amino acids. The variable domain in full, completed from reference TRBV25-1 and TRBJ1-4, reads EADIYQTPRYLVIGTGKKITLECSQTMGHDKMYWYQQDPGMELHLIHYSYGVNSTEKGDLSSESTVSRIRTEHFPLTLESARPSHTSQYLCASSESARGAEKLFFGSGTQLSVL.

CDR3 DNA: TGTGCCAGTAGTAGTACAGGGACCAATCAGCCCCAGCATTTT. Protein product: CASSSTGTNQPQHF. The chain combines TRBV19 with TRBJ1-5, with TRBD1 as a possible D gene (6 bases). The V gene's germline CDR1 is LNHDA and CDR2 SQIVND (reference sequence). With 4 bases removed from V and 3 bases from J, the gap between germline ends came to 10 bases. This CDR3 region has 14 residues.

The J gene is TRBJ2-1, the V gene TRBV6-5; 8 bases map to TRBD1. Per germline, CDR1 MNHEY and CDR2 SVGAGI. The CDR3 length is 15 residues. The V segment lost 5 bases and the J segment 5 bases; nucleotides outside the gene matches: 8. This CDR3 reads CASSKGQGKDNEQFF. The CDR3 coding sequence is TGTGCCAGCAGTAAAGGACAGGGAAAGGACAATGAGCAGTTCTTC.

This clone is a singleton in its sample. This chain connects TRBV28 to TRBJ2-2; a weak D match, TRBD2 (6 bases). The germline V gene encodes CDR1 MDHEN and CDR2 SYDVKM. V dropped 7 bases and J dropped 7 bases, with 25 bases sitting between them. The CDR3 extends over 17 amino acids. The chain's CDR3 is CASNLNFGGNQNGELFF. CDR3 nucleotide sequence: TGTGCCAGCAACTTAAACTTTGGGGGGAATCAAAACGGGGAGCTGTTTTTT.

V gene TRBV28 combines with J gene TRBJ1-1; possible D gene TRBD1, 5 bases. Looked up from germline, CDR1 is MDHEN and CDR2 is SYDVKM. With 5 bases removed from V and 10 bases from J, the gap between germline ends came to 38 bases. The CDR3 is 20 residues long. DNA for the CDR3: TGTGCCAGCAGTACCTCCCGCGGGTTAGGCAGGGAGGTTTTAACGGCGAGAGCTTTCTTT. It translates to CASSTSRGLGREVLTARAFF.

The V call is TRBV6-6, the J call TRBJ1-5; 7 nucleotides line up with TRBD1. There are 15 residues in the CDR3. The J segment lost 2 bases and the V segment lost 2 bases, leaving 3 bases of the junction unmatched. Per the germline V gene, CDR1 is MNHNY and CDR2 is SVGAGI (reference sequence). The CDR3 DNA reads as TGTGCCAGCAGTTACGACAGGGTTGGCAATCAGCCCCAGCATTTT. Translation: CASSYDRVGNQPQHF.

V is TRBV5-4 and J is TRBJ2-1; 8 bases map to TRBD1. V lost 0 bases to trimming and J lost 7 bases; unmatched junction nucleotides: 12. The CDR3 is made up of 17 amino acids. Per the germline V gene, CDR1 is SGHNT and CDR2 is YYREEE (reference sequence). This CDR3 reads CASSLAPGGPPGNEQFF. The CDR3 DNA is TGTGCCAGCAGCTTGGCCCCAGGGGGCCCTCCGGGGAATGAGCAGTTCTTC.

Only a few counts were recorded for this clone. V is TRBV5-6 and J is TRBJ2-3; 8 bases agree with TRBD2. Unmatched junction bases numbered 10, after V lost 4 bases and J lost 3 bases. The germline gives CDR1 SGHDT, CDR2 YYEEEE. This CDR3 is built from 16 residues. The CDR3: CASSGLSGITTDTQYF. Here the CDR3 DNA reads TGTGCCAGCAGCGGGCTTAGCGGGATCACGACAGATACGCAGTATTTT.

This clone was recorded a few times. This chain links TRBV15 with TRBJ1-5; 7 nucleotides align to TRBD1. Germline CDR1 reads LNHNV; CDR2 reads YYDKDF (reference sequence). Germline trimming cut 3 bases from V and 4 bases from J; bases unmatched to any gene: 3. This CDR3 comprises 14 residues. CDR3 sequence reads: CATSSTQGNQPQHF. The DNA of the CDR3 is TGTGCCACCAGCAGTACACAGGGGAATCAGCCCCAGCATTTT.

The J gene is TRBJ2-7, the V gene TRBV7-9; no clear D. The CDR3 length is 13 residues. V was shortened by 1 base and J by 8 bases, with 12 bases between the two germline ends. Germline values: CDR1 SEHNR, CDR2 FQNEAQ (reference sequence). This CDR3 is CASSLDTGFQQYF. The CDR3, as DNA: TGTGCCAGCAGCTTAGATACCGGGTTTCAGCAGTACTTC.